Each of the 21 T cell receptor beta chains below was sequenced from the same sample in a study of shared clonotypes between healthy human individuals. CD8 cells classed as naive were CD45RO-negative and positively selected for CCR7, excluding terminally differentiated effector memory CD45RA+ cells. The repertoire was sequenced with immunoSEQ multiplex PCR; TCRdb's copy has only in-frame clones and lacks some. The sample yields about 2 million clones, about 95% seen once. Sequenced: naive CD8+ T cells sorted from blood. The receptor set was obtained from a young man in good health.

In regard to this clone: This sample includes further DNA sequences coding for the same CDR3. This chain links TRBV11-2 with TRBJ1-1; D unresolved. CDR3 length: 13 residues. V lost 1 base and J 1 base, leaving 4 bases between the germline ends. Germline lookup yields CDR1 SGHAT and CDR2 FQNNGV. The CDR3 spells CASSLGQNTEAFF. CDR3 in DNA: TGTGCCAGCAGCTTAGGCCAGAACACTGAAGCTTTCTTT.

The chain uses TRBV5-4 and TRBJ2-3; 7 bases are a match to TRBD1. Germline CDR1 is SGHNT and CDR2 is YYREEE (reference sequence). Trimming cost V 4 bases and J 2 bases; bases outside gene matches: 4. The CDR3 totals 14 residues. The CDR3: CASSGTGDTDTQYF. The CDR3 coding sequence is TGTGCCAGCAGCGGTACAGGGGACACAGATACGCAGTATTTT. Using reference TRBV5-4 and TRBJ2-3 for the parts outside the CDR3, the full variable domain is ETGVTQSPTHLIKTRGQQVTLRCSSQSGHNTVSWYQQALGQGPQFIFQYYREEENGRGNFPPRFSGLQFPNYSSELNVNALELDDSALYLCASSGTGDTDTQYFGPGTRLTVL.

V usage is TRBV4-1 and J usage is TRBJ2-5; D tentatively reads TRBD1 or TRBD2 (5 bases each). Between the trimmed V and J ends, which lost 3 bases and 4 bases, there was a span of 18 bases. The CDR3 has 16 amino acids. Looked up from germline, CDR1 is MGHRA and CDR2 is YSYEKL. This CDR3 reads CASSQILEGQGETQYF. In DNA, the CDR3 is TGCGCCAGCAGCCAGATCCTTGAGGGGCAAGGAGAGACCCAGTACTTC.

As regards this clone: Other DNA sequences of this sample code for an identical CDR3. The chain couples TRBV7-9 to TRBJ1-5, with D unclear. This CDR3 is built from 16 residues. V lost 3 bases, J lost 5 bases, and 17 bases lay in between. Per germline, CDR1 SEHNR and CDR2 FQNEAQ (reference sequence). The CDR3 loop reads CASSLASGRMDQPQHF. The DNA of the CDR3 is TGTGCCAGCAGCTTGGCCTCCGGCAGGATGGATCAGCCCCAGCATTTT.

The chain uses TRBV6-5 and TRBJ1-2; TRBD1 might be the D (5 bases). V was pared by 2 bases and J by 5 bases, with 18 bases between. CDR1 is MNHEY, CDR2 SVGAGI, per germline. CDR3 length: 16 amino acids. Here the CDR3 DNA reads TGTGCCAGCAGTTACGACGGGACGGCGGGAGAATATGGCTACACCTTC. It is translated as CASSYDGTAGEYGYTF.

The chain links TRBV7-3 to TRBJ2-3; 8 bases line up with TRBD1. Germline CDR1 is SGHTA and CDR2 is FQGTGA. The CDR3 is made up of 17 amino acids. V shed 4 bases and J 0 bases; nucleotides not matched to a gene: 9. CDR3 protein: CASSWTTGDRSTDTQYF. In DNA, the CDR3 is TGTGCCAGCAGCTGGACGACAGGGGACAGGAGCACAGATACGCAGTATTTT. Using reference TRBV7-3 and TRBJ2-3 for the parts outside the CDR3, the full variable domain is GAGVSQTPSNKVTEKGKYVELRCDPISGHTALYWYRQSLGQGPEFLIYFQGTGAADDSGLPNDRFFAVRPEGSVSTLKIQRTERGDSAVYLCASSWTTGDRSTDTQYFGPGTRLTVL.

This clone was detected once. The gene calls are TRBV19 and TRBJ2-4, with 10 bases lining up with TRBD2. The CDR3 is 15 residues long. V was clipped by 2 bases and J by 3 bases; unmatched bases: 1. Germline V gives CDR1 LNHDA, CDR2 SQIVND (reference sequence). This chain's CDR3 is CASSILAGVKNIQYF. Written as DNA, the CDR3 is TGTGCCAGTAGTATACTAGCGGGAGTCAAAAACATTCAGTACTTC.

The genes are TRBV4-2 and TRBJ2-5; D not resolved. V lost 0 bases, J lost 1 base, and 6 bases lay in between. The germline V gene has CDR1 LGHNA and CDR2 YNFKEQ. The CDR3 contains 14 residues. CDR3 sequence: CASSQDPGQETQYF. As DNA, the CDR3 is TGTGCCAGCAGCCAAGATCCGGGCCAAGAGACCCAGTACTTC.

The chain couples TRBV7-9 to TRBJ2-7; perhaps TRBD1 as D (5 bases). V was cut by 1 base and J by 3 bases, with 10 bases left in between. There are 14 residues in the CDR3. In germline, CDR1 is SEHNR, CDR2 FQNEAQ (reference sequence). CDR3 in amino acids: CASSLETRDYEQYF. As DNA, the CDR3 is TGTGCCAGCAGCTTAGAGACCAGGGACTACGAGCAGTACTTC.

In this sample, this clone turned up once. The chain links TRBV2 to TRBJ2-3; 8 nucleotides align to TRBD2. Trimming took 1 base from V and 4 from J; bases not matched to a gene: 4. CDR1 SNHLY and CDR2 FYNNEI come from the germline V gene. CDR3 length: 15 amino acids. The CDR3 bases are TGTGCCAGCAGTGAAGGGGCGGGGGGTTCAGATACGCAGTATTTT. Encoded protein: CASSEGAGGSDTQYF.

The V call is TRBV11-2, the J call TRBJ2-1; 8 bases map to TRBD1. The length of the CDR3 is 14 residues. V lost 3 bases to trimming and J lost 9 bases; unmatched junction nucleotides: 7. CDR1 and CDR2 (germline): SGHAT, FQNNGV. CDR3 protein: CASSFRTGIGEQFF. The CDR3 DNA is TGTGCCAGCAGCTTTAGGACAGGGATCGGTGAGCAGTTCTTC.

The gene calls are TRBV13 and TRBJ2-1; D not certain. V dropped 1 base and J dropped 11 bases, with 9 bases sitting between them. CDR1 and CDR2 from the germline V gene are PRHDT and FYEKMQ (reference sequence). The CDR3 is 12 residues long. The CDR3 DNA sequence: TGTGCCAGCAGCTTAGAAGCTAGTAAGCAGTTCTTC. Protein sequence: CASSLEASKQFF.

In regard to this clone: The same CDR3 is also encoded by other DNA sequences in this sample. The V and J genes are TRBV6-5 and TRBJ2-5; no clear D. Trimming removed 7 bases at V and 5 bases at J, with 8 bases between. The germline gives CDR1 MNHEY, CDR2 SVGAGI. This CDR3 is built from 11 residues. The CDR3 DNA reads TGTGCCAGCACCGGCGGCGAGACCCAGTACTTC. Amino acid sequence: CASTGGETQYF.

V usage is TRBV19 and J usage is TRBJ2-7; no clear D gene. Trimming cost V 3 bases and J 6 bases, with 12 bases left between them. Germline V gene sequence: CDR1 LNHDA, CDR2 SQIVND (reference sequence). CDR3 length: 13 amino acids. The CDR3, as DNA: TGTGCCAGTAGTATGCTTCATGGGTTCGAGCAGTACTTC. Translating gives CASSMLHGFEQYF.

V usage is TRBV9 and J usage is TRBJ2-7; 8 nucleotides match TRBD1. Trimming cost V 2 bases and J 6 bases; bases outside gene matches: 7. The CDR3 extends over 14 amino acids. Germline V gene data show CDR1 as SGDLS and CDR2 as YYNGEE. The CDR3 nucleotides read TGTGCCAGCAGCGTGGGACAGGAAGAGCGCGAGCAGTACTTC. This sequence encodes CASSVGQEEREQYF.

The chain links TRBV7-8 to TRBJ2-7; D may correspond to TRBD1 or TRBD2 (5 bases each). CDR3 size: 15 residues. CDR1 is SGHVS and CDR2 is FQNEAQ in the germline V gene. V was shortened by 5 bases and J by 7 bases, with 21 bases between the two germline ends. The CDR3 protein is CASSLNAGAVREQYF. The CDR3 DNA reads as TGTGCCAGCAGCCTCAACGCCGGGGCGGTGAGGGAGCAGTACTTC.

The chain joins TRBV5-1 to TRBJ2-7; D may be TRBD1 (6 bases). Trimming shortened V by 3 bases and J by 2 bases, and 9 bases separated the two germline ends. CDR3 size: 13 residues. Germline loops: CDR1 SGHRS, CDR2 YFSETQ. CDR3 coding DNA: TGCGCCAGCAGCTGGACAGCCACCTACGAGCAGTACTTC. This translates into CASSWTATYEQYF.

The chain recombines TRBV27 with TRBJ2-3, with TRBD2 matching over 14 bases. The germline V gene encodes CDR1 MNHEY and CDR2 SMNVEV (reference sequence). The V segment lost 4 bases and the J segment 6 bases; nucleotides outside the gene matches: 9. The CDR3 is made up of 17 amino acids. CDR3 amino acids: CASSSGTSGSWDDTQYF. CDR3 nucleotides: TGTGCCAGCAGTTCCGGGACTAGCGGGAGTTGGGATGATACGCAGTATTTT.

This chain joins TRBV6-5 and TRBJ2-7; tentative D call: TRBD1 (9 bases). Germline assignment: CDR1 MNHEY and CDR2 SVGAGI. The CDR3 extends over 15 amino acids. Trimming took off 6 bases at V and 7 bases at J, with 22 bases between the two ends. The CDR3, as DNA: TGTGCCAGCAGCCTTGGACAGGGGATAGCGGGGGAGCAGTACTTC. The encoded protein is CASSLGQGIAGEQYF.

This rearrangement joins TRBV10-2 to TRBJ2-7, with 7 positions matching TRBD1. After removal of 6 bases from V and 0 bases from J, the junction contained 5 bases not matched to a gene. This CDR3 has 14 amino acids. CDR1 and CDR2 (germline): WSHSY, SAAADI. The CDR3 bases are TGCGCCAGCAGCCTGGGACAGAGCTCCTACGAGCAGTACTTC. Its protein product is CASSLGQSSYEQYF.

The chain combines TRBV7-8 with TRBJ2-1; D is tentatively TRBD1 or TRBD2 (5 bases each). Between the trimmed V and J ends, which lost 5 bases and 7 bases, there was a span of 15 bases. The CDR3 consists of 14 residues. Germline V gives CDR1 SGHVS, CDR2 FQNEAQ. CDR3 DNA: TGTGCCAGCAGCCCCCCCTCCAGGGAGAATGAGCAGTTCTTC. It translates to CASSPPSRENEQFF.